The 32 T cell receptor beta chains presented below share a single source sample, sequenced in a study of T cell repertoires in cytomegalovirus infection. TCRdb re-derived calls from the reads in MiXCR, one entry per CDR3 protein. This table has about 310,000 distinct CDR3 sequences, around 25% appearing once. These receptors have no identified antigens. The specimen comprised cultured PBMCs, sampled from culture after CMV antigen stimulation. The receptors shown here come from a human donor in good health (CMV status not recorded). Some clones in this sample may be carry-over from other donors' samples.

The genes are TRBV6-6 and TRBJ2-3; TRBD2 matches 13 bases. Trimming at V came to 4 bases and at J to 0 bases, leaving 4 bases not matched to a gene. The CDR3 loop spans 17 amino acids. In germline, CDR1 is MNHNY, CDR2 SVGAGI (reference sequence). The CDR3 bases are TGTGCCAGCAGTTGGGCACTAGCGGGAGGGAGCACAGATACGCAGTATTTT. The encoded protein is CASSWALAGGSTDTQYF.

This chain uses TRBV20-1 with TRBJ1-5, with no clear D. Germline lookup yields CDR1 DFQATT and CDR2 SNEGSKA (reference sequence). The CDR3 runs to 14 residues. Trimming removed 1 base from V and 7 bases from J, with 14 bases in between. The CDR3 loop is CSARGLNMAQPQHF. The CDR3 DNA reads TGCAGTGCTAGAGGACTTAACATGGCCCAGCCCCAGCATTTT.

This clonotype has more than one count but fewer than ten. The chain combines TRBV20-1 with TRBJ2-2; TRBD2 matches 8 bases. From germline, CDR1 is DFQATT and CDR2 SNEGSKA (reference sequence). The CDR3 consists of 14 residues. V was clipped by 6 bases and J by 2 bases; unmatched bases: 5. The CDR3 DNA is TGCAGTGCGTTAGCGGGATACAACACCGGGGAGCTGTTTTTT. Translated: CSALAGYNTGELFF.

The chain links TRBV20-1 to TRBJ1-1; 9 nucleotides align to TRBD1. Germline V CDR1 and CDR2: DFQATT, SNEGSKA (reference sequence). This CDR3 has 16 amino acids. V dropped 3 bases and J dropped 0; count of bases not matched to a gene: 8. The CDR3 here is CSARRPDRGMNTEAFF. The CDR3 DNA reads TGCAGTGCTAGGCGGCCGGACAGGGGTATGAACACTGAAGCTTTCTTT.

The CDR3 loop reads CASSTRTGVNTEAFF. CDR3 sequence (DNA): TGTGCCAGCAGCACCCGGACAGGGGTGAACACTGAAGCTTTCTTT. V and J are TRBV12-3 or TRBV12-4 and TRBJ1-1, with TRBD1 identical over 9 bases. Trimming took 6 bases from V and 0 from J; bases not matched to a gene: 5. There are 15 residues in the CDR3.

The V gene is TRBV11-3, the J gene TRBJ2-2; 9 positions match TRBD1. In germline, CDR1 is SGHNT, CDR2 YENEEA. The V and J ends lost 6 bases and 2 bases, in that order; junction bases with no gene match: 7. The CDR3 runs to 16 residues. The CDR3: CASSSGTGINTGELFF. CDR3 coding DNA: TGTGCCAGCAGTTCCGGGACAGGGATAAACACCGGGGAGCTGTTTTTT. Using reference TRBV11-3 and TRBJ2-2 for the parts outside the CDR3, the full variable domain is EAGVVQSPRYKIIEKKQPVAFWCNPISGHNTLYWYLQNLGQGPELLIRYENEEAVDDSQLPKDRFSAERLKGVDSTLKIQPAELGDSAVYLCASSSGTGINTGELFFGEGSRLTVL.

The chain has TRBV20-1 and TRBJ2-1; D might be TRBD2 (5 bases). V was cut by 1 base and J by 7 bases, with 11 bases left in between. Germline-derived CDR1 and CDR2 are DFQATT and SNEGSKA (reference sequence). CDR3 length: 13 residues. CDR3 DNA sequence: TGCAGTGCTAGAGCGGCGGGTTCTAATGAGCAGTTCTTC. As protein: CSARAAGSNEQFF.

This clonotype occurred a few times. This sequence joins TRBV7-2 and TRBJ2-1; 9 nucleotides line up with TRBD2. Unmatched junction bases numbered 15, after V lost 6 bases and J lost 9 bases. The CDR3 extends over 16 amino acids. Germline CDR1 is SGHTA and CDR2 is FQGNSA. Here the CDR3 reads CASRRGAGGEGGEQFF. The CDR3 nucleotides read TGTGCCAGCAGACGGGGGGCGGGGGGGGAAGGGGGTGAGCAGTTCTTC.

CDR3 DNA sequence: TGCAGCGTTCGGCTCTTCTCATGGACTTGGGAGCAGTTCTTC. Translation gives CSVRLFSWTWEQFF. The genes are TRBV29-1 and TRBJ2-1, with D perhaps matching TRBD2 (5 bases). This CDR3 spans 14 amino acids. V lost 5 bases to trimming and J lost 10 bases, with 21 bases between them. Germline CDR1 is SQVTM and CDR2 is ANQGSEA.

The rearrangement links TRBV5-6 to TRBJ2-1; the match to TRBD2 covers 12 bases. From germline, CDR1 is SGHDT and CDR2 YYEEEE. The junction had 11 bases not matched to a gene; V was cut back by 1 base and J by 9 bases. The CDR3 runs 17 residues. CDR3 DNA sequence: TGTGCCAGCAGCTTGCAGAAACTAGCGGGAGGTTTAGGTGAGCAGTTCTTC. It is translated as CASSLQKLAGGLGEQFF.

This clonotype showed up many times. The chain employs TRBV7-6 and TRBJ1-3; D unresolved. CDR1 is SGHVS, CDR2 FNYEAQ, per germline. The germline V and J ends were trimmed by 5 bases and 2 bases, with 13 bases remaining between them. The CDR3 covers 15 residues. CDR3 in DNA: TGTGCCAGCAGCCCCGATGGGAGGCCTGGAAACACCATATATTTT. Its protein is CASSPDGRPGNTIYF.

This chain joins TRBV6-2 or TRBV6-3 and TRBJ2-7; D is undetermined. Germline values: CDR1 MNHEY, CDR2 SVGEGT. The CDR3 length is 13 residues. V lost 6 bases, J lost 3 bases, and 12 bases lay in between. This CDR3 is CASRQTEYYEQYV. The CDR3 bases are TGTGCCAGCAGACAAACAGAATACTACGAGCAGTACGTC.

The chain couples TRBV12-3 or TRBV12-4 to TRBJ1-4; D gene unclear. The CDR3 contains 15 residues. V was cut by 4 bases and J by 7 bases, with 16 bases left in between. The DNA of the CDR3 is TGTGCCAGCAGTTCGACTTCGGGGTCGGGTGAAAAACTGTTTTTT. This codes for CASSSTSGSGEKLFF.

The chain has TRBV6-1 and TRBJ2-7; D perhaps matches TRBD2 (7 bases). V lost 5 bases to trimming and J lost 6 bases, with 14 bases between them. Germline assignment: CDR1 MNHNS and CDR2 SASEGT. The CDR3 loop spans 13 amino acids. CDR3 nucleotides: TGTGCCAGCAGTTGGAGGGGGGGTGGCGAGCAGTACTTC. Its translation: CASSWRGGGEQYF.

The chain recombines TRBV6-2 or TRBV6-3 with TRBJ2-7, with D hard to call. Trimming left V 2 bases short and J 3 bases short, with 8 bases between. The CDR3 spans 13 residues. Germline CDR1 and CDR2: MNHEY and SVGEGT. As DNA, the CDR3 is TGTGCCAGCAGTTACGGGCAACTCTACGAGCAGTACTTC. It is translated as CASSYGQLYEQYF.

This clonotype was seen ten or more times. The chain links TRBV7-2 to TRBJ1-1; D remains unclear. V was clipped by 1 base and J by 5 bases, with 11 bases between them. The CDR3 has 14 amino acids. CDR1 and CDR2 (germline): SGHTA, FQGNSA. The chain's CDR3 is CASSLVGRGTEAFF. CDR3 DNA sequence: TGTGCCAGCAGCTTAGTAGGCAGAGGGACTGAAGCTTTCTTT.

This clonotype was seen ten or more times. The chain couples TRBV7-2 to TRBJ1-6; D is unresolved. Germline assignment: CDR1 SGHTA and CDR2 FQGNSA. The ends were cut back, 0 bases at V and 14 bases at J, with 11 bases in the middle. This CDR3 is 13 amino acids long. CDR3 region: CASSLAGGKSLHF. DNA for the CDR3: TGTGCCAGCAGCTTAGCCGGAGGGAAATCCCTCCACTTT.

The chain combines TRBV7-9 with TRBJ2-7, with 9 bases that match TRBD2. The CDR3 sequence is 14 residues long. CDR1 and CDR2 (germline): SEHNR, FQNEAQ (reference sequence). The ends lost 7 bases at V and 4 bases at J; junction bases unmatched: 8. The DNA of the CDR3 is TGTGCCAGCACCTCGACTAGCGGATCATACGAGCAGTACGTC. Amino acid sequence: CASTSTSGSYEQYV.

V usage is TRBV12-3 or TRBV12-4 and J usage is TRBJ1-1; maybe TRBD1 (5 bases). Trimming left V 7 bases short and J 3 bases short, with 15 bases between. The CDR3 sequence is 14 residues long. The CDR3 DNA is TGTGCCAGCAAACTAAGGCAGGGAGACACTGAAGCTTTCTTT. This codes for CASKLRQGDTEAFF.

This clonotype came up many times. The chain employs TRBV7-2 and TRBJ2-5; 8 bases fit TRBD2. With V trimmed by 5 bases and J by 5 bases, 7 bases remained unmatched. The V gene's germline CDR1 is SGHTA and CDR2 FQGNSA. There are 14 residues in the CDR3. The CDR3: CASSPGTSRETQYF. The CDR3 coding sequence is TGTGCCAGCAGCCCCGGGACTAGTCGGGAGACCCAGTACTTC.

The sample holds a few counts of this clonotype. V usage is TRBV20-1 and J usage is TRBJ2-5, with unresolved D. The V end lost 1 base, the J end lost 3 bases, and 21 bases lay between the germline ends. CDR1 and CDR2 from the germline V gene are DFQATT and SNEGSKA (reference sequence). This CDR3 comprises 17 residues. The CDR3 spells CSARVSLPGGIKETQYF. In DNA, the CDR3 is TGCAGTGCTAGAGTGTCCCTCCCAGGTGGGATTAAAGAGACCCAGTACTTC.

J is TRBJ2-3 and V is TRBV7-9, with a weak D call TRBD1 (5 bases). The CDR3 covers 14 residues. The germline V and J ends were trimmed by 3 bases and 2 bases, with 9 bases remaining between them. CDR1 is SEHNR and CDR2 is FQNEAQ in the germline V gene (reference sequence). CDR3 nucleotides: TGTGCCAGCAGCTTTGCGGACATCACAGATACGCAGTATTTT. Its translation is CASSFADITDTQYF.

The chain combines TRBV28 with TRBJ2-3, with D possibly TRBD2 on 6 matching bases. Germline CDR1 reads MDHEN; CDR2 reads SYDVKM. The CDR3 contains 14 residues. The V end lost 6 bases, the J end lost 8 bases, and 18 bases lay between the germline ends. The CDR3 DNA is TGTGCCAGCAGCCCCATTCGGGACTTTCGTACGCAGTATTTT. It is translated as CASSPIRDFRTQYF.

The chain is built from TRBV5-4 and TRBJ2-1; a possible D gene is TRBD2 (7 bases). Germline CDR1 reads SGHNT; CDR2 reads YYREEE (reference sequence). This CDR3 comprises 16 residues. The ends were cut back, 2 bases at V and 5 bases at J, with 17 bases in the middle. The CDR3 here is CASSFRGRGRHNEQFF. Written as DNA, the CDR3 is TGTGCCAGCAGCTTTAGGGGGAGGGGGAGGCACAATGAGCAGTTCTTC.

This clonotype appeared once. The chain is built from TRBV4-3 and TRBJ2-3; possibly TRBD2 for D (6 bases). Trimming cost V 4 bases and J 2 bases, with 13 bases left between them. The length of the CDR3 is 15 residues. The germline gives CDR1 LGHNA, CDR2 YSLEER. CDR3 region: CASSRMRGTTDTQYF. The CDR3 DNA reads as TGCGCCAGCAGCCGAATGCGGGGAACCACAGATACGCAGTATTTT.

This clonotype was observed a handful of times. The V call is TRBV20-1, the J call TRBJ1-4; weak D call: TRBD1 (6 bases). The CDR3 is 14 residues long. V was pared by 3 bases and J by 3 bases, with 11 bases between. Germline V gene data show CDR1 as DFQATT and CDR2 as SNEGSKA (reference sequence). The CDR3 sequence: CSASPGAANEKLFF. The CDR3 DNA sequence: TGCAGTGCTAGCCCGGGGGCGGCTAATGAAAAACTGTTTTTT.

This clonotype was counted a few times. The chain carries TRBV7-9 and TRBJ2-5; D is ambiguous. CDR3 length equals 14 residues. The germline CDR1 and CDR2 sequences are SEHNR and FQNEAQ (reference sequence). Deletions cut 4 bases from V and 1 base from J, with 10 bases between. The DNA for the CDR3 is TGTGCCAGCAGCTCGGACGGTCGCCAAGAGACCCAGTACTTC. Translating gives CASSSDGRQETQYF.

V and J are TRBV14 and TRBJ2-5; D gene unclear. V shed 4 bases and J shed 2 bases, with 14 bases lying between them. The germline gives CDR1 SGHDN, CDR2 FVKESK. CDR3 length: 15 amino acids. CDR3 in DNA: TGTGCCAGCAGCCCCTGGGATTCCATTCAAGAGACCCAGTACTTC. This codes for CASSPWDSIQETQYF. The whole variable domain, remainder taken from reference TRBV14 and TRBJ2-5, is EAGVTQFPSHSVIEKGQTVTLRCDPISGHDNLYWYRRVMGKEIKFLLHFVKESKQDESGMPNNRFLAERTGGTYSTLKVQPAELEDSGVYFCASSPWDSIQETQYFGPGTRLLVL.

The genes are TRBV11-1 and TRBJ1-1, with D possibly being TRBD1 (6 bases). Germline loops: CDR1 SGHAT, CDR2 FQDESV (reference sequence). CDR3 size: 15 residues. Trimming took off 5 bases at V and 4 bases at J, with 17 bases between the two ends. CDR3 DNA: TGTGCCAGCAGCCGTCGTACGGGGGCGGGCACTGAAGCTTTCTTT. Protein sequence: CASSRRTGAGTEAFF.

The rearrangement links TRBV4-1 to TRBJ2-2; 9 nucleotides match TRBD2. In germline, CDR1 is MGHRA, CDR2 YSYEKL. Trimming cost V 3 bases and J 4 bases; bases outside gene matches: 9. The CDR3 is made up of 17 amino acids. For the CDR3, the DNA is TGCGCCAGCAGCCAGTTAGCGGGAGCAACGGGCACCGGGGAGCTGTTTTTT. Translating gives CASSQLAGATGTGELFF.

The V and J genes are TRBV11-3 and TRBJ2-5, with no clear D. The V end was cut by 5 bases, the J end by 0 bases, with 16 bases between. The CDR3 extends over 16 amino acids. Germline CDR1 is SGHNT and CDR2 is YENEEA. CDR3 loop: CASSREDGGDQETQYF. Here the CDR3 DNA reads TGTGCCAGCAGCCGAGAGGATGGTGGAGACCAAGAGACCCAGTACTTC.

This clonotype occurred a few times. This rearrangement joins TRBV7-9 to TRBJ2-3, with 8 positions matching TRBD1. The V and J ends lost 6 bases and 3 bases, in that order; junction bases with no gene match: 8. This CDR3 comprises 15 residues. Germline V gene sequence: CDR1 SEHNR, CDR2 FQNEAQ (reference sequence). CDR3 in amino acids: CASRQTGASTDTQYF. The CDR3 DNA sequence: TGTGCCAGCAGACAGACAGGGGCGAGTACAGATACGCAGTATTTT.